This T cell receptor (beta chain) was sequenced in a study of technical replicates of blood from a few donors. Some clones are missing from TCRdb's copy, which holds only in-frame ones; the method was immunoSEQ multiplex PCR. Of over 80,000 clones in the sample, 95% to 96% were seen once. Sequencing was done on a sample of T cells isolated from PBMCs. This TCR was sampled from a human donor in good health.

The CDR3 DNA is TGCGCCAGCAACCCCCAGGGGGCCACAGATACGCAGTATTTT. It yields the protein CASNPQGATDTQYF. The V gene is TRBV5-1, the J gene TRBJ2-3; 8 positions agree with TRBD1. Germline trimming cut 6 bases from V and 2 bases from J; bases unmatched to any gene: 5. Germline loops: CDR1 SGHRS, CDR2 YFSETQ. The CDR3 sequence is 14 residues long. The full variable domain, in which reference TRBV5-1 and TRBJ2-3 provide the parts outside the CDR3, is KAGVTQTPRYLIKTRGQQVTLSCSPISGHRSVSWYQQTPGQGLQFLFEYFSETQRNKGNFPGRFSGRQFSNSRSEMNVSTLELGDSALYLCASNPQGATDTQYFGPGTRLTVL.